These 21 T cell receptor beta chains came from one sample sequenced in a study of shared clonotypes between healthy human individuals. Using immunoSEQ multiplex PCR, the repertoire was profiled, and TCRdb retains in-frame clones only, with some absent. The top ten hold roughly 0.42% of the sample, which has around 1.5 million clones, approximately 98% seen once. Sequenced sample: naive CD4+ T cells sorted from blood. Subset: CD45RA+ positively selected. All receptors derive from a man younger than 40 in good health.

The CDR3 region is CASSLNRVDSTGELFF. CDR3 coding DNA: TGCGCCAGCAGCTTGAACAGGGTGGATTCAACCGGGGAGCTGTTTTTT. The chain is built from TRBV5-1 and TRBJ2-2; perhaps TRBD1 as D (6 bases). The CDR3 length is 16 residues. The V gene's germline CDR1 is SGHRS and CDR2 YFSETQ. Trimming removed 1 base at V and 5 bases at J, with 15 bases between.

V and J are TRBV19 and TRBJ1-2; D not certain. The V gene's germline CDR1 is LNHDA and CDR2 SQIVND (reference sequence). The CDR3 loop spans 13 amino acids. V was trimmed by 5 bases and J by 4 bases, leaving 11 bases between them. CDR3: CASSLERGYGYTF. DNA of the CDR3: TGTGCCAGTAGTCTTGAACGAGGCTATGGCTACACCTTC.

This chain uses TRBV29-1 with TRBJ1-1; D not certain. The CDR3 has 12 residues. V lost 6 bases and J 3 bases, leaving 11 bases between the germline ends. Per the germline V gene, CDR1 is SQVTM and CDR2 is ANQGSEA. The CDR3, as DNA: TGCAGCGTAGCCGGGAGGTACACTGAAGCTTTCTTT. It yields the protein CSVAGRYTEAFF.

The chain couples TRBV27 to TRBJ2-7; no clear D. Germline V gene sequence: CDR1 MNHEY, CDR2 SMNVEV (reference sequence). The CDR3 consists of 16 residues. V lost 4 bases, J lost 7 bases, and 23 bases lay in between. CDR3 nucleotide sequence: TGTGCCAGCAGTTCCTCTGCCCGCCCCCGTGACGGGGAGCAGTACTTC. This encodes CASSSSARPRDGEQYF.

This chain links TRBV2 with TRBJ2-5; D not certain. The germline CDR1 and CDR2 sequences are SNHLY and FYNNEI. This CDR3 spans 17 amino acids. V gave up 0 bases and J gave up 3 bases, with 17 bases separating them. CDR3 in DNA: TGTGCCAGCAGTGAAGCGCTTATGGGAACTATTAAAGAGACCCAGTACTTC. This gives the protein CASSEALMGTIKETQYF.

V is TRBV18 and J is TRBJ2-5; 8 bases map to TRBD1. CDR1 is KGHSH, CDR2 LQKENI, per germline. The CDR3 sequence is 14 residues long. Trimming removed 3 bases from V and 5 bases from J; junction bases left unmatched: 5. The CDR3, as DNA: TGTGCCAGCTCACCCGACAGGGGCGAGGAGACCCAGTACTTC. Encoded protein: CASSPDRGEETQYF.

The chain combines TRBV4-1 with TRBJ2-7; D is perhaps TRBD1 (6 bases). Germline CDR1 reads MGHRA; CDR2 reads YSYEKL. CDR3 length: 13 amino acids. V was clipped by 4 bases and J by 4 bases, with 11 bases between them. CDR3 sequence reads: CASSPDRLYEQYF. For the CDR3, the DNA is TGCGCCAGCAGCCCTGACAGGCTATACGAGCAGTACTTC.

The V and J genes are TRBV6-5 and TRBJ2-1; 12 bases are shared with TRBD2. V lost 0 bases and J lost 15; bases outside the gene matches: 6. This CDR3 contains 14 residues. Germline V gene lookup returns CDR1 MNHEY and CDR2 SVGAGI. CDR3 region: CASSYSTSGSIPFF. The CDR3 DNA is TGTGCCAGCAGTTACTCGACTAGCGGGAGCATACCGTTCTTC.

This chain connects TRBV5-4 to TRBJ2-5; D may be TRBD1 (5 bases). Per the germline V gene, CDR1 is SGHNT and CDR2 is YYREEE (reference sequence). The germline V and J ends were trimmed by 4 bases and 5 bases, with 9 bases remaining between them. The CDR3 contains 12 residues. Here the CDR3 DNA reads TGTGCCAGCAGCAGGGGAAGCGAGACCCAGTACTTC. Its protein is CASSRGSETQYF.

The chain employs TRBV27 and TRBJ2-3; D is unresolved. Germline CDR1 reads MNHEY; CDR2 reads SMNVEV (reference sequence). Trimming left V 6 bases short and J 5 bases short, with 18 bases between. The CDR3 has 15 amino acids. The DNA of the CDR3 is TGTGCCAGCAGCCCAGAGACCCACCCGGGAGATACGCAGTATTTT. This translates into CASSPETHPGDTQYF.

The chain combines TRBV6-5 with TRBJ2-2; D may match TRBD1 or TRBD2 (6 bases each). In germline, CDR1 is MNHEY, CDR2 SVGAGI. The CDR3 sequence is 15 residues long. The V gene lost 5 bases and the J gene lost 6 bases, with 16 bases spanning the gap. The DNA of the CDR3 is TGTGCCAGCAGTACTATTTTTGGGGGGCCCGGGGAGCTGTTTTTT. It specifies CASSTIFGGPGELFF.

The CDR3 loop reads CSVGGLAETTSYNEQFF. CDR3 nucleotides: TGCAGCGTTGGAGGCCTAGCTGAGACGACTTCCTACAATGAGCAGTTCTTC. The gene calls are TRBV29-1 and TRBJ2-1; TRBD2 might be the D (5 bases). Per germline, CDR1 SQVTM and CDR2 ANQGSEA. Trimming cost V 4 bases and J 1 base, with 20 bases left between them. The CDR3 contains 17 residues.

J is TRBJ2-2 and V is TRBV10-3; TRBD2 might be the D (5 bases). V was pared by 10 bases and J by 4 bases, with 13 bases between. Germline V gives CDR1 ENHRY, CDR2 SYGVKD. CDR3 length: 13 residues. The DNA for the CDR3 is TGTGCCACCCAAGAGCGGTCCACCGGGGAGCTGTTTTTT. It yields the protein CATQERSTGELFF.

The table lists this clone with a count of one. CDR3 in DNA: TGTGCCAGCAGCTTAGGTTCTCGCCGGAGCGGCACCGGGGAGCTGTTTTTT. This codes for CASSLGSRRSGTGELFF. The chain recombines TRBV13 with TRBJ2-2, with a weak D call TRBD2 (5 bases). V shed 0 bases and J shed 4 bases, with 15 bases lying between them. Germline assignment: CDR1 PRHDT and CDR2 FYEKMQ (reference sequence). This CDR3 region has 17 residues. Variable domain in full (rest from reference TRBV13 and TRBJ2-2): AAGVIQSPRHLIKEKRETATLKCYPIPRHDTVYWYQQGPGQDPQFLISFYEKMQSDKGSIPDRFSAQQFSDYHSELNMSSLELGDSALYFCASSLGSRRSGTGELFFGEGSRLTVL.

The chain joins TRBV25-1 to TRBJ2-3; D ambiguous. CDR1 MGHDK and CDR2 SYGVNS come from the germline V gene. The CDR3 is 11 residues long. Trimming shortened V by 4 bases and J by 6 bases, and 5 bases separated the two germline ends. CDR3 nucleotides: TGTGCCAGCAGTGCCCTTGATACGCAGTATTTT. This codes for CASSALDTQYF.

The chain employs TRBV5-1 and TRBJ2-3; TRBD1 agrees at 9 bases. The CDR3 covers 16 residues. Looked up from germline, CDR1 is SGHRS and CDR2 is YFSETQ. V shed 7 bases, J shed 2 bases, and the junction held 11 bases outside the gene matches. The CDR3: CASAPGQGLFTDTQYF. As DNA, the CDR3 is TGCGCCAGCGCCCCGGGACAGGGTCTATTCACAGATACGCAGTATTTT.

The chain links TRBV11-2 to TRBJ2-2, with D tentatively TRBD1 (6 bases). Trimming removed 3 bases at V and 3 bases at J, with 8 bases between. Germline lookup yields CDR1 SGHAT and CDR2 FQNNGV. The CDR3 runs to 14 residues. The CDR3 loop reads CASSLRGYTGELFF. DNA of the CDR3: TGTGCCAGCAGCTTGAGGGGGTACACCGGGGAGCTGTTTTTT.

The DNA for the CDR3 is TGTGCCAGCAGTGGGGACAGTACGCAGTATTTT. Protein product: CASSGDSTQYF. V gene TRBV2 combines with J gene TRBJ2-3; 7 nucleotides align to TRBD1. Germline V gene lookup returns CDR1 SNHLY and CDR2 FYNNEI. V gave up 4 bases and J gave up 8 bases; unmatched junction bases: 0. This CDR3 has 11 residues.

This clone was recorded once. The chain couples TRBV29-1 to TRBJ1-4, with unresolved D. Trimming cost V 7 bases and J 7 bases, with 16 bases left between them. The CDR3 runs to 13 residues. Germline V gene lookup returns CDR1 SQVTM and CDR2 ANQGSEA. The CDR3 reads CSGWAEGGEKLFF. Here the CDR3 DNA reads TGCAGCGGGTGGGCAGAAGGTGGTGAAAAACTGTTTTTT.

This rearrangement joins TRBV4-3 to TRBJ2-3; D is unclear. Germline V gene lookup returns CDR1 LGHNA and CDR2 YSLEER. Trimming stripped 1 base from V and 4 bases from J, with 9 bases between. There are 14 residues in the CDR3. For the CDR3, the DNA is TGCGCCAGCAGCCAAGTGTACCGGGCAGATACGCAGTATTTT. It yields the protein CASSQVYRADTQYF.

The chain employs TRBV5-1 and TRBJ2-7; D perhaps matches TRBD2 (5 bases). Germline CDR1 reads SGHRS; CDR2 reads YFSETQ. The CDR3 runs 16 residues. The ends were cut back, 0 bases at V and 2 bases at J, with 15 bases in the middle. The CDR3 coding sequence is TGCGCCAGCAGCTTGGCTACGGGATCGACCACCTACGAGCAGTACTTC. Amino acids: CASSLATGSTTYEQYF. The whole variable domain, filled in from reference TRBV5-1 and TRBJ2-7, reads KAGVTQTPRYLIKTRGQQVTLSCSPISGHRSVSWYQQTPGQGLQFLFEYFSETQRNKGNFPGRFSGRQFSNSRSEMNVSTLELGDSALYLCASSLATGSTTYEQYFGPGTRLTVT.